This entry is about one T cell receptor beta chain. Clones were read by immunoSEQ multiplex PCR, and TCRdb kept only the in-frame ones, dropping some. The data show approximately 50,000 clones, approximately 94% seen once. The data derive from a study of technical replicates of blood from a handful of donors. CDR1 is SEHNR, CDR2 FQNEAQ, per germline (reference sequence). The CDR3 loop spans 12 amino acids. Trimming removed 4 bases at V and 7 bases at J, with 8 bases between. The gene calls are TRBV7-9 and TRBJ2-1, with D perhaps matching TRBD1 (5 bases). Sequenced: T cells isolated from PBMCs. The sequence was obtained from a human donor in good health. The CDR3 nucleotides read TGTGCCAGCAGCTCGACAGAAAATGAGCAGTTCTTC. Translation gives CASSSTENEQFF.